This TCR beta chain was sequenced for a study of T cell repertoires in cytomegalovirus infection. Overall study context: In public TCR beta signatures, there were indications of both CMV infection and matching HLA type. Points from the study as a whole: The cumulative frequency of public TCR beta families identified carriers of CMV plus the relevant HLA. HLA-C-restricted CMV clonotypes gave the most frequent clonotype in two of eight donors.

The V end lost 3 bases, the J end lost 7 bases, and 13 bases lay between the germline ends. The CDR3 runs to 13 residues. CDR1 is SGDLS, CDR2 YYNGEE, per germline. On this clonotype: Its antigen is not identified.

From the reads, TCRdb called clonotypes with MiXCR, one entry per CDR3 protein. The sample carries over 150,000 distinct CDR3 sequences, roughly an eighth recorded once. This chain joins TRBV9 and TRBJ1-2; no definite D call. This clonotype was sampled from a human donor in good health (CMV status not recorded). Some clones in this sample may be carry-over from other donors' samples. Sequencing was carried out using PBMCs. CDR3 sequence reads: CASSGLRASGYTF. CDR3 bases: TGTGCCAGCAGCGGCCTAAGGGCTAGTGGCTACACCTTC.